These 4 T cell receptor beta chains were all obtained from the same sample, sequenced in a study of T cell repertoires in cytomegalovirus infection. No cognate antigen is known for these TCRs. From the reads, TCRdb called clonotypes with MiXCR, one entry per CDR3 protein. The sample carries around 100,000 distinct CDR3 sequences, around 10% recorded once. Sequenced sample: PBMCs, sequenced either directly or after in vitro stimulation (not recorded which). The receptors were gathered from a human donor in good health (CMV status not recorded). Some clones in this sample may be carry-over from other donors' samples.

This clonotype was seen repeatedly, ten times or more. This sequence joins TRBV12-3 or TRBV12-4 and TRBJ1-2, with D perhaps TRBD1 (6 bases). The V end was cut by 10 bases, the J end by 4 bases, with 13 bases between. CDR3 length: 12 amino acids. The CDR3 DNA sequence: TGTGCCACTGGAGGGGGTAGCTATGGCTACACCTTC. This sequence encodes CATGGGSYGYTF.

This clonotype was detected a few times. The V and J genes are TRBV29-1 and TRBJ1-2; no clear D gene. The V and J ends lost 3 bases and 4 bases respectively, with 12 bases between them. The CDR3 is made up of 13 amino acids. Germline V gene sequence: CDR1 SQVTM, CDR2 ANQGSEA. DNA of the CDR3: TGCAGCGTTGACAAGGAGGGCACCTATGGCTACACCTTC. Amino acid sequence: CSVDKEGTYGYTF. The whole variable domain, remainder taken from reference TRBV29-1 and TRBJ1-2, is SAVISQKPSRDICQRGTSLTIQCQVDSQVTMMFWYRQQPGQSLTLIATANQGSEATYESGFVIDKFPISRPNLTFSTLTVSNMSPEDSSIYLCSVDKEGTYGYTFGSGTRLTVV.

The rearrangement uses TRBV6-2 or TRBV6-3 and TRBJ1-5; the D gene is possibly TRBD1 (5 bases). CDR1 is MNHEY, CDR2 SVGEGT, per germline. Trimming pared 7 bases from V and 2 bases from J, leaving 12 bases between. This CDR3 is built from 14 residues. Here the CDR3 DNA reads TGTGCCAGCATGGCCGGAGGGGGCAATCAGCCCCAGCATTTT. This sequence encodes CASMAGGGNQPQHF.

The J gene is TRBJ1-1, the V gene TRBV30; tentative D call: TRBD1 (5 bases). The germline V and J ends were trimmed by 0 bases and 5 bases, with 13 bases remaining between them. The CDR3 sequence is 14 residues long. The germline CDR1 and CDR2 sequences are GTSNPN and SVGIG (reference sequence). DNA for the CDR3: TGTGCCTGGAGTGTACTACCGGGGGGAACTGAAGCTTTCTTT. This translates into CAWSVLPGGTEAFF.